Below, 8 T cell receptor beta chains from the same sample are listed, as sequenced in a study of human T cells and chemical hapten exposure. MiXCR, applied by TCRdb to the RACE reads, yields one record per CDR3 protein. The sample carries around 99,000 distinct CDR3 sequences, around 12% recorded once. The time point was: patch test 1, 2 weeks after DPC sensitization. Documented treatment: therapeutic diphenylcyclopropenone sensitization with weekly scalp DPC. The input for sequencing was whole blood, taken in connection with sensitization to the hapten diphenylcyclopropenone (DPC). Receptors were obtained from a woman aged 40 to 49 with alopecia areata. Some clones in this sample may be carry-over from other donors' samples.

This chain uses TRBV12-3 or TRBV12-4 with TRBJ1-3, with D uncertain. The CDR3 is 17 residues long. The germline V and J ends were trimmed by 5 bases and 0 bases, with 17 bases remaining between them. CDR3 nucleotide sequence: TGTGCCAGCAGTAGTGGCCAGGCCTCTCTCTCTGGAAACACCATATATTTT. This gives the protein CASSSGQASLSGNTIYF.

This clonotype was detected only a few times. This chain links TRBV10-3 with TRBJ2-5, with a weak D call TRBD2 (6 bases). Trimming took 10 bases from V and 4 from J, leaving 19 bases between them. Germline values: CDR1 ENHRY, CDR2 SYGVKD. The CDR3 covers 14 residues. CDR3 DNA sequence: TGTGCCACCTCAGGGCGGGGCCCCGGAGAGACCCAGTACTTC. Its protein is CATSGRGPGETQYF.

The chain uses TRBV6-5 and TRBJ1-3, with D maybe TRBD1 (5 bases). Trimming stripped 0 bases from V and 2 bases from J, with 8 bases between. The CDR3 extends over 15 amino acids. CDR1 is MNHEY, CDR2 SVGAGI, per germline. The CDR3 region has the DNA TGTGCCAGCAGTTACTCCAGGGTCCCTGGAAACACCATATATTTT. Its translation is CASSYSRVPGNTIYF.

This clonotype was seen only a few times. The CDR3 loop reads CAWTQGSGDGEKLFF. CDR3 nucleotide sequence: TGTGCCTGGACCCAGGGGTCCGGGGATGGGGAAAAACTGTTTTTT. This rearrangement joins TRBV30 to TRBJ1-4; the D gene is possibly TRBD1 (6 bases). Trimming pared 4 bases from V and 8 bases from J, leaving 20 bases between. This CDR3 spans 15 amino acids. Germline-derived CDR1 and CDR2 are GTSNPN and SVGIG (reference sequence).

This clonotype came up a few times. The chain joins TRBV14 to TRBJ1-4; D perhaps matches TRBD1 (6 bases). The V gene's germline CDR1 is SGHDN and CDR2 FVKESK. The CDR3 length is 18 residues. V lost 0 bases and J lost 7, with 21 bases in between. The CDR3 DNA reads as TGTGCCAGCAGCCAAGATCCAGCGTCAGGGGTGTATCGTGAAAAACTGTTTTTT. Translation: CASSQDPASGVYREKLFF.

The chain carries TRBV24-1 and TRBJ2-5; 8 bases match TRBD1. This CDR3 contains 19 residues. The trim removed 3 bases at V and 2 bases at J, leaving 16 bases unmatched. The germline CDR1 and CDR2 sequences are KGHDR and SFDVKD. The CDR3 DNA follows: TGTGCCACCAGTGATCCCATCCGGACAGGGTCTAGGGGGCAAGAGACCCAGTACTTC. This sequence encodes CATSDPIRTGSRGQETQYF.

A few counts support this clonotype. The chain uses TRBV12-3 or TRBV12-4 and TRBJ2-3; tentative D call: TRBD2 (6 bases). V gave up 6 bases and J gave up 0 bases, with 7 bases separating them. The CDR3 consists of 13 residues. CDR3 DNA: TGTGCCAGCAGGGGGAGGAGCACAGATACGCAGTATTTT. Protein: CASRGRSTDTQYF.

The chain combines TRBV28 with TRBJ2-1; 7 bases align to TRBD2. The V segment lost 3 bases and the J segment 4 bases; nucleotides outside the gene matches: 6. The germline gives CDR1 MDHEN, CDR2 SYDVKM. The CDR3 has 15 residues. The CDR3 DNA sequence: TGTGCCAGCAGTTTTGCGGGGAGGGTTTACAATGAGCAGTTCTTC. Its translation: CASSFAGRVYNEQFF.